A single sample is the source of the 5 T cell receptor beta chains below, sequenced in a study of cytomegalovirus exposure and HLA in healthy donors. It was with 60 Vbeta and 13 Jbeta primers that the PCR ran. Sequencing used immunoSEQ multiplex PCR; TCRdb keeps in-frame clones, though not all of them. The repertoire consists of over 95,000 clones, with around 77% occurring once and the leading ten covering 5% to 5.5%. The material sequenced was PBMCs. The receptors derive from a woman younger than 45 in good health and CMV-seropositive.

This chain joins TRBV18 and TRBJ2-7, with TRBD1 matching 7 bases. V gave up 5 bases and J gave up 6 bases; unmatched junction bases: 10. The CDR3 is 14 residues long. Germline V lookup: CDR1 KGHSH, CDR2 LQKENI. This chain's CDR3 is CASSTTGTVPEQYF. The CDR3 coding sequence is TGTGCCAGCTCAACCACCGGGACAGTTCCCGAGCAGTACTTC.

The V and J genes are TRBV4-1 and TRBJ1-1; D perhaps matches TRBD1 (5 bases). The CDR3 contains 15 residues. The V end lost 1 base, the J end lost 1 base, and 10 bases lay between the germline ends. The germline CDR1 and CDR2 sequences are MGHRA and YSYEKL. Here the CDR3 reads CASSQVGGENTEAFF. The CDR3 DNA is TGCGCCAGCAGCCAAGTTGGGGGGGAGAACACTGAAGCTTTCTTT.

The chain is built from TRBV6-5 and TRBJ1-1, with 7 bases aligning to TRBD1. CDR3 length: 15 residues. After removal of 5 bases from V and 1 base from J, the junction contained 7 bases not matched to a gene. The germline gives CDR1 MNHEY, CDR2 SVGAGI. Here the CDR3 reads CASSRTGVANTEAFF. CDR3 nucleotide sequence: TGTGCCAGCAGTCGTACAGGGGTTGCGAACACTGAAGCTTTCTTT.

The J gene is TRBJ2-1, the V gene TRBV7-2; a possible D gene is TRBD2 (6 bases). The V end lost 4 bases, the J end lost 5 bases, and 15 bases lay between the germline ends. This CDR3 has 15 residues. In germline, CDR1 is SGHTA, CDR2 FQGNSA. For the CDR3, the DNA is TGTGCCAGCAGCTCCCTAGCGTCCGGAAACAATGAGCAGTTCTTC. This codes for CASSSLASGNNEQFF.

This clone is a singleton in its sample. J is TRBJ2-3 and V is TRBV5-1, with D possibly being TRBD2 (6 bases). Between the trimmed V and J ends, which lost 4 bases and 0 bases, there was a span of 15 bases. CDR1 SGHRS and CDR2 YFSETQ come from the germline V gene. There are 16 residues in the CDR3. The CDR3 protein is CASSPRLAASTDTQYF. CDR3 in DNA: TGCGCCAGCAGCCCCAGGTTAGCGGCTAGCACAGATACGCAGTATTTT.